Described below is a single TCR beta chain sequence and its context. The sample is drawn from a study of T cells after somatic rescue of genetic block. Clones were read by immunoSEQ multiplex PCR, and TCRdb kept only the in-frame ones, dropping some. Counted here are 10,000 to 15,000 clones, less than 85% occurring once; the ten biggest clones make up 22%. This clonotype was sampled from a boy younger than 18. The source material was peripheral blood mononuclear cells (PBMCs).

The CDR3 region is CASSESVAGGNEQYF. The CDR3 nucleotides read TGCGCCAGCAGTGAGTCGGTAGCGGGAGGGAACGAGCAGTACTTC. The V and J genes are TRBV10-1 and TRBJ2-7; TRBD2 aligns across 11 bases. With V trimmed by 0 bases and J by 5 bases, 3 bases remained unmatched. From germline, CDR1 is WNHNN and CDR2 SYGVQD (reference sequence). This CDR3 has 15 residues.